The 5 T cell receptor beta chains in this list originate from one sample, sequenced in a study of cytomegalovirus exposure and HLA in healthy donors. The primer mix had 60 Vbeta and 13 Jbeta primers. Method: immunoSEQ multiplex PCR; TCRdb's copy keeps in-frame clones and lacks some. The sample contains over 150,000 clones, around four fifths of which appear only once. Sequenced input: PBMCs. The origin of the receptors is a woman aged 18-29 years in good health and CMV-seronegative.

V is TRBV28 and J is TRBJ2-3; TRBD1 matches at 9 bases. There are 15 residues in the CDR3. The ends lost 6 bases at V and 3 bases at J; junction bases unmatched: 7. CDR1 is MDHEN and CDR2 is SYDVKM in the germline V gene. In DNA, the CDR3 is TGTGCCAGCAGGTACCGGGACAGGGAAACAGATACGCAGTATTTT. Protein sequence: CASRYRDRETDTQYF.

This chain connects TRBV10-3 to TRBJ2-7, with 8 bases aligning to TRBD2. V shed 10 bases and J 5 bases; nucleotides not matched to a gene: 10. Germline V gives CDR1 ENHRY, CDR2 SYGVKD. CDR3 size: 13 residues. The CDR3 DNA is TGTGCCACGATCGGGGGGGGCCGTCACGAGCAGTACTTC. Protein sequence: CATIGGGRHEQYF.

About this clone itself: A junction end diverges from the germline sequence, so it may reflect a read error. V usage is TRBV7-9 and J usage is TRBJ2-6, with D perhaps TRBD2 (5 bases). Germline values: CDR1 SEHNR, CDR2 FQNEAQ (reference sequence). CDR3 length equals 15 residues. The CDR3 DNA reads TGTTCCAGCAGCTTCTTCGGGGCTGGGGCCAACGTCCTGACTTTC. It is translated as CSSSFFGAGANVLTF.

The chain employs TRBV5-4 and TRBJ2-1, with 10 bases fitting TRBD2. Germline loops: CDR1 SGHNT, CDR2 YYREEE (reference sequence). This CDR3 is built from 15 residues. V gave up 4 bases and J gave up 7 bases; unmatched junction bases: 8. Here the CDR3 DNA reads TGTGCCAGCAGCAGAGCGGGAGGGCCGGTAAATGAGCAGTTCTTC. It is translated as CASSRAGGPVNEQFF.

The chain recombines TRBV9 with TRBJ2-5, with D perhaps TRBD2 (6 bases). CDR1 SGDLS and CDR2 YYNGEE come from the germline V gene. The CDR3 spans 11 residues. Between the trimmed V and J ends, which lost 3 bases and 9 bases, there was a span of 9 bases. CDR3 region: CASSGGKAQYF. The CDR3 nucleotides read TGTGCCAGCAGCGGCGGGAAGGCCCAGTACTTC.